The clone carrying this TCR beta chain appeared a few times. PCR amplification relied on 60 Vbeta primers (plus 13 Jbeta primers). Here immunoSEQ multiplex PCR was the method, and the copy in TCRdb shows in-frame clones only, minus some. The table shows fewer than 200,000 clones, with 87% occurring only once. The CDR3 sequence is 22 residues long. The trim removed 1 base at V and 3 bases at J, leaving 22 bases unmatched. Germline V CDR1 and CDR2: SGHDN, FVKESK. This entry comes from a study of cytomegalovirus exposure and HLA in healthy donors. Sequenced: PBMCs. This clonotype was sampled from a girl in the first two years of life in good health and CMV-seronegative. The J gene is TRBJ2-1, the V gene TRBV14; 9 nucleotides agree with TRBD2. This chain's CDR3 is CASSQGPVILAGVLGHYNEQFF. The CDR3 DNA is TGTGCCAGCAGCCAAGGCCCGGTTATTTTAGCGGGAGTTCTGGGGCACTACAATGAGCAGTTCTTC.